This T cell receptor beta chain emerged from a study of blood T cell repertoires in COVID-19. Across the whole study: The origin of the acute and convalescent COVID-19 samples was the United States, Italy and Spain. Sources were T cells, B-cell-depleted T cells, or PBMCs; the material itself was cDNA or gDNA.

The J segment lost 0 bases and the V segment lost 4 bases, leaving 8 bases of the junction unmatched. The CDR3 contains 17 residues. CDR1 is SQVTM, CDR2 ANQGSEA, per germline. Study processing details: Cell counts per sample came from amplifying reference gene primers. The method was immunoSEQ multiplex PCR; TCRdb's version includes in-frame clones alone and lacks a portion of them. That table gives V, J and clone size, and the DNA gave D and trimming. The table has approximately 200,000 clones, approximately 90% seen once; the top ten hold roughly 1.7%. The TCR was taken from a man between 70 and 80 years old with acute or convalescent COVID-19. This rearrangement joins TRBV29-1 to TRBJ1-3; 11 bases align to TRBD1. The source material was peripheral blood. The CDR3 loop reads CSVADRGHFYSGNTIYF. The CDR3 nucleotides read TGCAGCGTTGCGGACAGGGGGCATTTTTACTCTGGAAACACCATATATTTT.